This T cell receptor beta chain is drawn from a study of Graves' ophthalmopathy and Graves' hyperthyroidism. The germline V gene has CDR1 SGHAT and CDR2 FQDESV (reference sequence). V was clipped by 4 bases and J by 3 bases; unmatched bases: 8. The CDR3 has 15 residues. The TCR beta CDR3 regions underwent amplification from RNA transcripts. Second-round multiplex PCR followed a first-round RT-PCR using HTBI primers. Using its own MiXCR run on the multiplex PCR reads, TCRdb lists one record per CDR3 protein. This sample yields 650,000 to 900,000 distinct CDR3 sequences, of which 40% are seen a single time; approximately 46% belongs to the top ten. Ophthalmopathic donors had moderate-to-severe activity, CAS ≥3 and NOSPECS ≥4, with disease that had lasted under 3 months. Additional autoimmune diseases, uncontrolled infections, pregnancy or lactation disqualified patients.

The sequence derives from an adult man with Graves' ophthalmopathy. Sample: peripheral blood. The chain joins TRBV11-1 to TRBJ2-7, with 8 bases that match TRBD1. CDR3 coding DNA: TGTGCCAGCAGCTCCTACCGACAGGGGCACTACGAGCAGTACTTC. This encodes CASSSYRQGHYEQYF.